A single T cell receptor beta chain is shown here with its context. There is no known antigen for this receptor. Nothing much larger sits one base from this clone, and base qualities are not available. Collaborating institutions collected whole blood in K2EDTA tubes following their own protocols. For TCRbeta analysis, collaborators shipped samples in one of three forms: frozen whole blood, isolated PBMCs, or DNA extracted from either of those sample types. There are 15 amino acids in the CDR3, from cysteine to phenylalanine inclusive. Of all the DNA, just the CDR3 is kept, 45 bases in frame from base 1. These data come from a study of blood T cell repertoires in COVID-19 (dated by TCRdb to the early 2020s). As for the study more broadly: Samples from collaborators originated in the United States, Italy and Spain and spanned both the acute and convalescent phases of COVID-19. The prospective study material was composed of cDNA or gDNA derived from T cells, B-cell-depleted T cells, or PBMCs. Subjects who had been exposed to COVID-19, were actively infected with it, or had recovered from it provided the deeply sampled blood TCRbeta repertoires that made up the dataset. A freely available public database, intended as a resource for researchers studying the immune response to SARS-CoV-2, is where the repertoires were released. Samples were obtained from the ongoing ImmuneRACE study (first 160 participants) and from approximately 1,200 subjects provided by 6 global collaborators. The sample metadata nearly always contained a de-identified subject ID, COVID-19 status, age in years and sex. Where HLA class I and class II types were available, the types were taken from metadata supplied by the sample provider, not from assay-based typing. Results and caveats for the whole study, not just this receptor: Clinical and demographic metadata were provided uncurated, with the amount varying by source and participant.

The immunoSEQ Assay, a bias-controlled multiplex PCR, was used to amplify TCRbeta CDR3 regions from genomic DNA. As for the original processing: Within the assay, amplification of reference gene primers was used to estimate how many nucleated cells each sample contained. To quantify the absolute abundance of each unique TCRbeta CDR3 rearrangement, sequence reads were collapsed and filtered. For each sample, productive Simpson clonality was calculated as the square root of Simpson's diversity index across productive rearrangements. Here the immuneACCESS table is served through TCRdb, limited to in-frame sequences with V and J called. Missing clones are a known gap in these copies; in checked studies unresolved V genes cover under half, and the rest lacks a known reason. V, J and clone size are those of that table, while D and trimming were read from the DNA. Within this sample are approximately 120,000 clones, with about four fifths of them counted one time only. Of the sample, roughly 12% is held by the ten largest clones.

This receptor was taken from a man between 60 and 75 years old with acute or convalescent COVID-19. The chain is made from TRBV21-1 and TRBJ2-7; no check of the table's D call, TRBD1, against the DNA was made. TRBV21-1 is marked as a pseudogene. Sequences were obtained from peripheral blood. The bases read TGTGCCAGCAGCCCCCGGGACAGGGCCTCCTACGAGCAGTACTTC. Translation gives CASSPRDRASYEQYF.